This T cell receptor beta chain is drawn from a study of T-cell memory formation after mild COVID-19 (dated by TCRdb to about 2021). Turning to the overall study: TCR sequence clusters from the two donors were found to be largely donor specific. Two young, previously healthy adult volunteers made up the cohort, one male and one female. Longitudinal TCRalpha and TCRbeta repertoire sequencing tracked T-cell clones expanding and contracting after mild COVID-19 in two donors.

The research as a whole found: SARS-CoV-2 specificity of the second-wave clones peaking on day 37 was not confirmed. Clones contracting from day 15 to 85 had balanced CD4/CD8 phenotypes, while a second wave expanding from day 15 to 37 was biased towards CD4+. Contracting CD4+ clones were located mainly in the CM and EM memory subsets, whereas CD8+ clones were found to be enriched in EMRA. Some responding clones were detected in pre-infection memory, which suggested that pre-existing cross-reactive memory T cells had joined the SARS-CoV-2 response. Only a couple of mild cases were covered in the study, and larger cohorts including severe cases with pre-infection samples were considered necessary.

These reads were obtained on an Illumina NovaSeq 6000. TCRalpha and TCRbeta cDNA libraries were built by 5'RACE with constant-segment primers, adding sample barcodes and unique molecular identifiers. Trizol reagent was used to extract RNA from every sample. Library amplification was performed in two PCR steps, and a second sample barcode and Illumina TruSeq adapters were introduced in the second step. Libraries were sequenced on an Illumina NovaSeq with 2 x 150 bp paired-end reads. As for the authors' bioinformatics: The reads were demultiplexed and collapsed into UMI-guided consensus sequences using migec v1.2.7. Using mixcr v2.1.11, the UMI consensuses were aligned to TRA and TRB V and J templates and assembled into clonotypes. Expanded or contracted clonotypes were those called significant by both edgeR and NoisET, with noise models trained on biological replicates. For edgeR calls, the thresholds were a false discovery rate-adjusted p below 0.01 and a log2 fold-change of 1. PCA with hierarchical clustering of max-normalized trajectories of the 1000 most abundant clonotypes was used as exploratory dynamics analysis. Separately sequenced CD4+ and CD8+ repertoires were used to assign the CD4 or CD8 phenotype of responding clones. TCRdb's own reprocessing of the public reads used fastp at Q25 and MiXCR and kept productive beta chains. One record per CDR3 amino acid sequence lists the most common genes and DNA. Clone size and V and J calls follow TCRdb, not the original study. This sample lists under 650,000 distinct CDR3 sequences; about a sixth were detected once. Around 12% of the sample is in the top ten clones.

Trimming leaves V shorter by 2 bases and J shorter by 6 bases, with the junction holding 3 bases beyond the gene matches. The CDR3 spans 14 residues, from the cysteine through the phenylalanine. Here the CDR3 DNA is all that survives: 42 bases in frame from base 1. Taken from the germline V gene (reference sequence), the CDR1 and CDR2 loops are SEHNR and FQNEAQ. Turning to this clonotype: This clone's antigen is unknown. No much larger clone is present one base from it, and per-base qualities are unavailable.

Ficoll-Paque density gradient centrifugation was used to isolate PBMCs. The source is an adult woman who had mild COVID-19 (a few samples of this study predate the infection). The sample titles of this study are shuffled in the database, so cell type and time point are left out; the donor was told from shared clones. The sample was PBMCs or a T cell subset sorted from them (not recorded which). Recombination joined TRBV7-9 with TRBJ2-1, and TRBD2 aligns with 8 junction nucleotides. The nucleotides are TGTGCCAGCAGCTTACCCGGGGGGGCCAATGAGCAGTTCTTC. It encodes CASSLPGGANEQFF. When the CDR3 is completed using the reference TRBV7-9 and TRBJ2-1 genes on either side, the full variable domain is DTGVSQNPRHKITKRGQNVTFRCDPISEHNRLYWYRQTLGQGPEFLTYFQNEAQLEKSRLLSDRFSAERPKGSFSTLEIQRTEQGDSAMYLCASSLPGGANEQFFGPGTRLTVL.